These 21 T cell receptor beta chains came from one sample sequenced in a study of T-cell memory formation after mild COVID-19 (dated by TCRdb to about 2021). Libraries came from 5' RACE. Sequencing was carried out with an Illumina NovaSeq 6000. The public reads were reprocessed in TCRdb via fastp at Q25 and MiXCR, keeping in-frame beta chains. All rows with the same CDR3 protein become a single entry with the most common DNA and genes. The sample profile shows 550,000 to 600,000 distinct CDR3 sequences; about 20% of them were found once. About 8.2% of the sample belongs to the ten largest clones. Sequencing used PBMCs or a T cell subset sorted from them (not recorded which). These receptors originate from an adult woman who had mild COVID-19 (a few samples of this study predate the infection). The sample titles of this study are shuffled in the database, so cell type and time point are left out; the donor was told from shared clones.

This clonotype was observed a handful of times. The chain employs TRBV7-6 and TRBJ2-3; TRBD1 matches 10 bases. V trimming: 5 bases; J trimming: 4 bases; junction bases outside the gene matches: 6. Germline lookup yields CDR1 SGHVS and CDR2 FNYEAQ. The CDR3 spans 15 residues. The CDR3 spells CASSQWDRGADTQYF. CDR3 DNA sequence: TGTGCCAGCAGCCAGTGGGACAGGGGAGCAGATACGCAGTATTTT.

The chain combines TRBV20-1 with TRBJ2-1; 9 nucleotides agree with TRBD2. The CDR3 runs to 14 residues. V was pared by 4 bases and J by 9 bases, with 10 bases of the junction left unmatched. In germline, CDR1 is DFQATT, CDR2 SNEGSKA (reference sequence). The CDR3 region has the DNA TGCAGTGCTACCCTAGCGGGGAGTTTAACTGAGCAGTTCTTC. It yields the protein CSATLAGSLTEQFF.

The V call is TRBV30, the J call TRBJ2-7; D uncertain. Germline CDR1 and CDR2: GTSNPN and SVGIG (reference sequence). The CDR3 sequence is 15 residues long. The ends were cut back, 2 bases at V and 3 bases at J, with 17 bases in the middle. CDR3 sequence: CAWSPPGLDDYEQYF. For the CDR3, the DNA is TGTGCCTGGAGTCCTCCGGGTCTCGACGACTACGAGCAGTACTTC.

V is TRBV6-5 and J is TRBJ2-7; a possible D gene is TRBD2 (5 bases). Germline V gene lookup returns CDR1 MNHEY and CDR2 SVGAGI. The CDR3 totals 11 residues. Trimming removed 6 bases at V and 3 bases at J, with 6 bases between. CDR3 DNA sequence: TGTGCCAGCAGACTAGTCTACGAGCAGTACTTC. It encodes CASRLVYEQYF.

The chain is built from TRBV5-6 and TRBJ1-1, with D uncertain. Between the trimmed V and J ends, which lost 3 bases and 5 bases, there was a span of 14 bases. Germline loops: CDR1 SGHDT, CDR2 YYEEEE. This CDR3 contains 14 residues. Here the CDR3 DNA reads TGTGCCAGCAGCTCCAATCGTATGGGGACTGAAGCTTTCTTT. Its translation: CASSSNRMGTEAFF.

The table lists this clonotype with a few counts. The chain joins TRBV24-1 to TRBJ2-1; tentative D call: TRBD1 (6 bases). Germline V gives CDR1 KGHDR, CDR2 SFDVKD. The CDR3 is made up of 17 amino acids. Trimming took 1 base from V and 0 from J, leaving 12 bases between them. The CDR3 nucleotides read TGTGCCACCAGTGATTTTAGGGGCAGGGGCTCCTACAATGAGCAGTTCTTC. It encodes CATSDFRGRGSYNEQFF.

This chain joins TRBV5-1 and TRBJ2-5; 11 bases agree with TRBD2. Germline-derived CDR1 and CDR2 are SGHRS and YFSETQ. This CDR3 is built from 17 residues. V was clipped by 4 bases and J by 5 bases; unmatched bases: 13. CDR3 DNA: TGCGCCAGCAGCCGTACTAGCGGGAGTCCGGGTACCGAGACCCAGTACTTC. Encoded protein: CASSRTSGSPGTETQYF.

This clonotype was found a few times. The chain combines TRBV20-1 with TRBJ2-1, with a possible D match to TRBD1 (6 bases). V lost 3 bases and J lost 3, with 18 bases in between. This CDR3 is 16 amino acids long. Germline CDR1 DFQATT, CDR2 SNEGSKA (reference sequence). The CDR3 nucleotides are TGCAGTGCTAGTTCGAGACGGGGACAAGACTACAATGAGCAGTTCTTC. Translating gives CSASSRRGQDYNEQFF.

This clonotype was counted between two and nine times. CDR3 sequence (DNA): TGTGCCAGCTCACCACCGGTCTATGGCTACACCTTC. This codes for CASSPPVYGYTF. This chain joins TRBV18 and TRBJ1-2; D remains ambiguous. This CDR3 is built from 12 residues. Trimming took 0 bases from V and 4 from J, leaving 3 bases between them. The germline V gene encodes CDR1 KGHSH and CDR2 LQKENI. Drawing the rest from reference TRBV18 and TRBJ1-2, the complete variable domain is NAGVMQNPRHLVRRRGQEARLRCSPMKGHSHVYWYRQLPEEGLKFMVYLQKENIIDESGMPKERFSAEFPKEGPSILRIQQVVRGDSAAYFCASSPPVYGYTFGSGTRLTVV.

The chain uses TRBV24-1 and TRBJ1-2; D is unresolved. CDR3 size: 14 residues. Germline V gene data show CDR1 as KGHDR and CDR2 as SFDVKD. V was pared by 7 bases and J by 7 bases, with 18 bases between. Here the CDR3 DNA reads TGTGCCACCAGCGACCCGGGCCGCTCGGTTGGCTACACCTTC. It specifies CATSDPGRSVGYTF.

This chain joins TRBV6-5 and TRBJ2-3, with D unresolved. The CDR3 totals 16 residues. V was cut by 0 bases and J by 2 bases, with 12 bases left in between. From germline, CDR1 is MNHEY and CDR2 SVGAGI. The CDR3 region is CASSYSIVGSTDTQYF. The CDR3 nucleotides read TGTGCCAGCAGTTACTCGATAGTAGGGTCCACAGATACGCAGTATTTT.

This clonotype has more than one count but fewer than ten. The J gene is TRBJ2-5, the V gene TRBV7-8; the match to TRBD2 covers 8 bases. The germline V gene has CDR1 SGHVS and CDR2 FQNEAQ. J gave up 5 bases and V 5 bases, and 10 bases lay outside the gene matches. This CDR3 comprises 15 residues. The CDR3 region is CASSNPGLEEETQYF. The DNA of the CDR3 is TGTGCCAGCAGCAACCCGGGACTAGAGGAGGAGACCCAGTACTTC.

J is TRBJ2-3 and V is TRBV2; D remains unclear. Deletions cut 5 bases from V and 6 bases from J, with 6 bases between. Germline CDR1 and CDR2: SNHLY and FYNNEI. The CDR3 length is 11 residues. The CDR3 DNA follows: TGTGCCAGCAGTAGCTGGGATACGCAGTATTTT. This translates into CASSSWDTQYF. The full variable domain, rest sourced from reference TRBV2 and TRBJ2-3, is EPEVTQTPSHQVTQMGQEVILRCVPISNHLYFYWYRQILGQKVEFLVSFYNNEISEKSEIFDDQFSVERPDGSNFTLKIRSTKLEDSAMYFCASSSWDTQYFGPGTRLTVL.

There are many counts of this clonotype. V gene TRBV5-1 combines with J gene TRBJ2-2, with no clear D. V lost 4 bases and J 0 bases, leaving 10 bases between the germline ends. Germline CDR1 reads SGHRS; CDR2 reads YFSETQ. The CDR3 covers 15 residues. CDR3 DNA sequence: TGCGCCAGCAGCCCCATGACGGCGAACACCGGGGAGCTGTTTTTT. Its translation: CASSPMTANTGELFF.

V gene TRBV7-2 combines with J gene TRBJ2-1, with D perhaps matching TRBD2 (6 bases). V lost 5 bases to trimming and J lost 15 bases, with 17 bases between them. Germline CDR1 is SGHTA and CDR2 is FQGNSA. CDR3 length equals 12 residues. The CDR3: CASSLSVAAPFF. CDR3 nucleotides: TGTGCCAGCAGCCTTAGCGTAGCGGCCCCGTTCTTC.

This clonotype turned up a few times. The genes are TRBV20-1 and TRBJ2-4; TRBD2 is a possible D gene (6 bases). Trimming removed 0 bases from V and 4 bases from J, with 13 bases in between. The germline V gene encodes CDR1 DFQATT and CDR2 SNEGSKA (reference sequence). There are 15 residues in the CDR3. CDR3 DNA: TGCAGTGCTAGAGATCCAGGGACTCCAAAAAACATTCAGTACTTC. Translated, it gives CSARDPGTPKNIQYF.

This clonotype has just a few counts. J is TRBJ2-2 and V is TRBV20-1, with 9 bases identical to TRBD2. The V segment lost 1 base and the J segment 3 bases; nucleotides outside the gene matches: 9. The CDR3 extends over 17 amino acids. CDR1 is DFQATT, CDR2 SNEGSKA, per germline (reference sequence). CDR3 sequence: CSARGVAGGLHTGELFF. The CDR3 nucleotides read TGCAGTGCTAGAGGGGTCGCGGGGGGGCTTCACACCGGGGAGCTGTTTTTT.

The chain uses TRBV7-3 and TRBJ2-1; 9 bases line up with TRBD2. CDR3 length: 14 amino acids. Germline CDR1 reads SGHTA; CDR2 reads FQGTGA. V lost 4 bases and J lost 8; bases outside the gene matches: 6. The CDR3 reads CASSSLGLAHEQFF. As DNA, the CDR3 is TGTGCCAGCAGCTCCCTGGGACTAGCTCATGAGCAGTTCTTC.

The gene calls are TRBV19 and TRBJ1-5; 11 bases are a match to TRBD1. V was pared by 4 bases and J by 4 bases, with 6 bases of the junction left unmatched. This CDR3 is built from 16 residues. Germline V gives CDR1 LNHDA, CDR2 SQIVND (reference sequence). The DNA of the CDR3 is TGTGCCAGTAGTACGAGGGACAGGGGGTATAATCAGCCCCAGCATTTT. It is translated as CASSTRDRGYNQPQHF.

V and J are TRBV2 and TRBJ2-7; a weak D match, TRBD1 (6 bases). Germline lookup yields CDR1 SNHLY and CDR2 FYNNEI. CDR3 length equals 14 residues. Trimming shortened V by 8 bases and J by 0 bases, and 14 bases separated the two germline ends. The CDR3 DNA reads TGTGCCAGCGGGCACGAGACAGGCTCCTACGAGCAGTACTTC. Protein sequence: CASGHETGSYEQYF.

The chain joins TRBV7-8 to TRBJ1-5; D may be TRBD1 (5 bases). The CDR3 runs 16 residues. CDR1 is SGHVS, CDR2 FQNEAQ, per germline. Deletions cut 3 bases from V and 2 bases from J, with 14 bases between. The CDR3 sequence is CASSLPAGGGNQPQHF. CDR3 bases: TGTGCCAGCAGCTTGCCCGCGGGAGGGGGCAATCAGCCCCAGCATTTT.